This T cell receptor beta chain was recovered during a study of T cell responses to AZD1222 COVID-19 vaccine. Profiled with immunoSEQ multiplex PCR; TCRdb holds only in-frame clones, not every one. The sample yields 100,000 or so clones, about 86% seen once. The CDR3 has 15 residues. The V gene end was trimmed by 5 bases and the J gene end by 6 bases; junction bases not matched to a gene: 7. Germline V gene data show CDR1 as MNHEY and CDR2 as SVGAGI. Overall study findings and caveats: At study baseline, merely a handful of AZD1222 recipients were seropositive. Dominant at 160-218 and 743-854, vaccine-associated CD4 TCRs also spanned spike. Repertoires were obtained only post-peak T cell response. Donors were mostly white British, more females; clonal diversity possibly underestimated.

A remark on this clone: As yet, its antigen is unknown.

The sequence came from an adult in good health. The chain couples TRBV6-5 to TRBJ2-2; 9 bases match TRBD2. The source material was peripheral blood, sampled on day 0 of AZD1222 vaccination. The chain's CDR3 is CASSPRTSVSGELFF. CDR3 nucleotide sequence: TGTGCCAGCAGTCCCCGGACTAGCGTTTCCGGGGAGCTGTTTTTT.